This TCR beta chain was obtained from a study of STAT5B mutations in CD4+ large granular lymphocyte leukemia. Overall study findings and caveats: Without putative leukemic clones, patient CD4-sorted repertoires remained more clonal than healthy CD4+ repertoires. Higher CD4+ than CD8+ T-LGLL clonality might reflect small sample size. No patients shared main leukemic clonotypes, though roughly 27% appeared at low frequency elsewhere.

Concerning this clone itself: The antigen is undetermined.

The survey-level immunoSEQ assay was used. This table comes from immunoSEQ multiplex PCR, and its TCRdb copy is limited to in-frame clones, with some not included. The sample lists tens of thousands of clones, 84% seen once, with approximately 0.32% in the top ten. Sequenced sample: CD4+ T cells from blood buffy coats. This clonotype was sampled from a human donor in good health.

This CDR3 is CASSFSTPIYEQYF. Written as DNA, the CDR3 is TGTGCCAGCAGCTTTTCTACACCGATCTACGAGCAGTACTTC. The chain joins TRBV7-2 to TRBJ2-7; the D is unclear. Trimming removed 3 bases from V and 3 bases from J, with 12 bases in between. The CDR3 is 14 amino acids. CDR1 and CDR2 from the germline V gene are SGHTA and FQGNSA. The variable domain in full, with the rest retrieved from reference TRBV7-2 and TRBJ2-7, is GAGVSQSPSNKVTEKGKDVELRCDPISGHTALYWYRQSLGQGLEFLIYFQGNSAPDKSGLPSDRFSAERTGGSVSTLTIQRTQQEDSAVYLCASSFSTPIYEQYFGPGTRLTVT.